This TCR beta chain derives from a study of T-cell memory formation after mild COVID-19. In its sample, this clonotype was seen a few times. The V end was cut by 7 bases, the J end by 4 bases, with 13 bases between. CDR3 length: 13 amino acids. In germline, CDR1 is DFQATT, CDR2 SNEGSKA (reference sequence). TCRdb reanalysed the 5' RACE reads using MiXCR and keeps one entry per CDR3 protein. The sample shows over 450,000 distinct CDR3 sequences, around 21% of them seen only once. Sequenced sample: PBMCs or a T cell subset sorted from them (not recorded which). This chain uses TRBV20-1 with TRBJ2-2, with D possibly TRBD2 on 5 matching bases. The sequence was collected from an adult woman who had mild COVID-19 (a few samples of this study predate the infection). Cell type and time point are not known. The CDR3 sequence is CSVPDFRTGELFF. The DNA for the CDR3 is TGCAGTGTTCCGGACTTTCGCACCGGGGAGCTGTTTTTT.